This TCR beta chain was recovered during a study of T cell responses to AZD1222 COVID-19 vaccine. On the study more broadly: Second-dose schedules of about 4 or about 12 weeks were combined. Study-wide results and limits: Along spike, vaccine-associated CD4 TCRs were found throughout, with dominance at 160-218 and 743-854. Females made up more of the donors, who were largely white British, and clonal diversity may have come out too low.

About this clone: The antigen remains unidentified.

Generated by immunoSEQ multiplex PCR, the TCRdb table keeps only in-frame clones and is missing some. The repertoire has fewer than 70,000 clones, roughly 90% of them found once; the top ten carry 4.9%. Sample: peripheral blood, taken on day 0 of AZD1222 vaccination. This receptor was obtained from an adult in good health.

CDR3 region: CASMEGGTHYGYTF. The CDR3 DNA follows: TGTGCCAGTATGGAGGGGGGTACCCACTATGGCTACACCTTC. V and J are TRBV19 and TRBJ1-2; TRBD1 might be the D (6 bases). V lost 7 bases to trimming and J lost 3 bases, with 15 bases between them. CDR3 size: 14 residues. Germline values: CDR1 LNHDA, CDR2 SQIVND (reference sequence).